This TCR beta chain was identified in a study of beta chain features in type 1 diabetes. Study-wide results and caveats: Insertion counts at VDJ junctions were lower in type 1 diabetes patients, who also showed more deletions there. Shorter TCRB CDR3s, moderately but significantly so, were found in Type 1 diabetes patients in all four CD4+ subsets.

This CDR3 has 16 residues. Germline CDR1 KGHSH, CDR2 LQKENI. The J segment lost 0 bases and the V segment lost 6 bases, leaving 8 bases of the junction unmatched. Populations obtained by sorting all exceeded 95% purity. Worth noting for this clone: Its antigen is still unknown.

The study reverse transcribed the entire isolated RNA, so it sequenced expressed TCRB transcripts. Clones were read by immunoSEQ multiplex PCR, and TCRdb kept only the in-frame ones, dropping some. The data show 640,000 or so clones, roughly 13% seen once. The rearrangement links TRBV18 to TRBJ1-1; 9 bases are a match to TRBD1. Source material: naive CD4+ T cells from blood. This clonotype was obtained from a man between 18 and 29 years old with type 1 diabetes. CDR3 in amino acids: CASSPGQGLMNTEAFF. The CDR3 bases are TGTGCCAGCTCCCCGGGACAGGGCCTTATGAACACTGAAGCTTTCTTT.